The 28 T cell receptor beta chains below were found in one sample sequenced in a study of T cells in localized non-small cell lung cancer. Sequencing was performed with immunoSEQ multiplex PCR; in TCRdb, only in-frame clones are kept and a portion is missing. The data show fewer than 40,000 clones, with about 89% seen just once and over 2.5% held by the top ten. Sequencing used peripheral blood, obtained before any cancer treatment. All receptors come from a female donor over 55 with stage I lung adenocarcinoma.

This chain joins TRBV10-2 and TRBJ1-2; 10 nucleotides agree with TRBD1. V lost 6 bases to trimming and J lost 6 bases; unmatched junction nucleotides: 16. The CDR3 spans 17 residues. The germline V gene encodes CDR1 WSHSY and CDR2 SAAADI. The DNA for the CDR3 is TGCGCCAGCAGCTCTTTCACTACCGGGACAGGGGAACATGGCTACACCTTC. Its protein product is CASSSFTTGTGEHGYTF.

The sample holds one count of this clone. The CDR3: CASSYSSGGGTEAFF. DNA for the CDR3: TGTGCCAGCAGTTACTCCTCAGGGGGGGGCACTGAAGCTTTCTTT. V gene TRBV6-5 combines with J gene TRBJ1-1; the match to TRBD1 covers 7 bases. This CDR3 is built from 15 residues. The V gene end was trimmed by 0 bases and the J gene end by 4 bases; junction bases not matched to a gene: 5. Per germline, CDR1 MNHEY and CDR2 SVGAGI.

V usage is TRBV7-2 and J usage is TRBJ1-1; D unresolved. Germline assignment: CDR1 SGHTA and CDR2 FQGNSA. There are 11 residues in the CDR3. V lost 5 bases, J lost 7 bases, and 8 bases lay in between. The chain's CDR3 is CASSPAIEAFF. The DNA for the CDR3 is TGTGCCAGCAGCCCAGCCATTGAAGCTTTCTTT. Complete variable domain (other parts from reference TRBV7-2 and TRBJ1-1): GAGVSQSPSNKVTEKGKDVELRCDPISGHTALYWYRQSLGQGLEFLIYFQGNSAPDKSGLPSDRFSAERTGGSVSTLTIQRTQQEDSAVYLCASSPAIEAFFGQGTRLTVV.

The J gene is TRBJ2-7, the V gene TRBV7-6; D gene unclear. This CDR3 is 14 amino acids long. The V and J ends lost 1 base and 1 base respectively, with 8 bases between them. Per the germline V gene, CDR1 is SGHVS and CDR2 is FNYEAQ. CDR3 DNA: TGTGCCAGCAGCTTAGGGCAGTATTCCTACGAGCAGTACTTC. Protein: CASSLGQYSYEQYF.

The chain uses TRBV19 and TRBJ2-7; 9 nucleotides agree with TRBD2. The CDR3 has 16 residues. In germline, CDR1 is LNHDA, CDR2 SQIVND (reference sequence). The J segment lost 7 bases and the V segment lost 4 bases, leaving 14 bases of the junction unmatched. CDR3 region: CASSTLWREGSSEQYF. The CDR3 coding sequence is TGTGCCAGTAGTACCCTCTGGCGGGAGGGTTCGAGTGAGCAGTACTTC.

V gene TRBV5-5 combines with J gene TRBJ1-1; a weak D match, TRBD1 (5 bases). V was pared by 5 bases and J by 5 bases, with 16 bases between. The CDR3 has 14 residues. Looked up from germline, CDR1 is SGHKS and CDR2 is YYEKEE (reference sequence). CDR3 coding DNA: TGTGCCAGCAGACACATCCCAGGGAGGACTGAAGCTTTCTTT. It codes for CASRHIPGRTEAFF.

This CDR3 is CASSVRVGTEAFF. The DNA of the CDR3 is TGTGCCAGCAGTGTCAGGGTGGGCACTGAAGCTTTCTTT. The chain recombines TRBV2 with TRBJ1-1, with D possibly matching TRBD1 (5 bases). Germline V gene data show CDR1 as SNHLY and CDR2 as FYNNEI. Trimming left V 4 bases short and J 4 bases short, with 10 bases between. The CDR3 has 13 residues.

J is TRBJ1-1 and V is TRBV5-5; D not resolved. V lost 1 base and J 1 base, leaving 8 bases between the germline ends. The CDR3 consists of 14 residues. CDR1 and CDR2 (germline): SGHKS, YYEKEE (reference sequence). DNA of the CDR3: TGTGCCAGCAGCTTGACAGCTTCGAACACTGAAGCTTTCTTT. Amino acid sequence: CASSLTASNTEAFF.

V gene TRBV4-3 combines with J gene TRBJ2-1, with a weak D call TRBD2 (5 bases). There are 16 residues in the CDR3. CDR1 is LGHNA, CDR2 YSLEER, per germline. V lost 0 bases to trimming and J lost 5 bases, with 14 bases between them. The CDR3 DNA follows: TGCGCCAGCAGCCAAGAGCCGGGATCAAACCACAATGAGCAGTTCTTC. It encodes CASSQEPGSNHNEQFF.

This chain connects TRBV30 to TRBJ1-2, with D possibly matching TRBD1 (5 bases). The CDR3 has 13 residues. Germline V gene lookup returns CDR1 GTSNPN and CDR2 SVGIG (reference sequence). The V end was cut by 4 bases, the J end by 8 bases, with 17 bases between. CDR3 amino acids: CAWNDQGREGYTF. Here the CDR3 DNA reads TGTGCCTGGAATGATCAGGGAAGGGAAGGCTACACCTTC.

The V and J genes are TRBV30 and TRBJ2-7, with a weak D call TRBD2 (6 bases). The V and J ends lost 4 bases and 2 bases respectively, with 15 bases between them. The CDR3 sequence is 14 residues long. The germline gives CDR1 GTSNPN, CDR2 SVGIG (reference sequence). CDR3 in amino acids: CAWNGGRAAYEQYF. The CDR3 nucleotides are TGTGCCTGGAACGGGGGTAGGGCCGCCTACGAGCAGTACTTC.

This chain connects TRBV19 to TRBJ1-5; no reliable D call. V shed 6 bases and J shed 5 bases, with 17 bases lying between them. Germline V gives CDR1 LNHDA, CDR2 SQIVND (reference sequence). The CDR3 runs to 15 residues. This CDR3 reads CASSLANYGHQPQHF. Here the CDR3 DNA reads TGTGCCAGTAGCCTGGCTAACTACGGGCATCAGCCCCAGCATTTT.

This chain uses TRBV28 with TRBJ2-5; no reliable D call. Trimming left V 7 bases short and J 3 bases short, with 12 bases between. Germline V lookup: CDR1 MDHEN, CDR2 SYDVKM. There are 13 residues in the CDR3. DNA for the CDR3: TGTGCCAGCAATTGGGGATCCAAAGAGACCCAGTACTTC. Protein product: CASNWGSKETQYF.

Only a few counts were recorded for this clone. The chain combines TRBV4-3 with TRBJ2-1; 8 nucleotides line up with TRBD2. The CDR3 consists of 15 residues. Germline values: CDR1 LGHNA, CDR2 YSLEER. Losses at the gene ends were 4 bases for V and 4 bases for J; bases not matched to a gene: 6. CDR3 DNA sequence: TGCGCCAGCAGCCCTCGAGGCGGGGGGTACAATGAGCAGTTCTTC. This gives the protein CASSPRGGGYNEQFF.

The chain carries TRBV9 and TRBJ2-1; the match to TRBD2 covers 11 bases. In germline, CDR1 is SGDLS, CDR2 YYNGEE. The ends lost 3 bases at V and 3 bases at J; junction bases unmatched: 5. The CDR3 length is 16 residues. CDR3 sequence (DNA): TGTGCCAGCAGCGCAACGGGACTAGCGGTCTACAATGAGCAGTTCTTC. It codes for CASSATGLAVYNEQFF. Using reference TRBV9 and TRBJ2-1 for the parts outside the CDR3, the full variable domain is DSGVTQTPKHLITATGQRVTLRCSPRSGDLSVYWYQQSLDQGLQFLIQYYNGEERAKGNILERFSAQQFPDLHSELNLSSLELGDSALYFCASSATGLAVYNEQFFGPGTRLTVL.

The V and J genes are TRBV7-2 and TRBJ2-7; D not certain. Germline V gene lookup returns CDR1 SGHTA and CDR2 FQGNSA. The V end lost 3 bases, the J end lost 5 bases, and 17 bases lay between the germline ends. The CDR3 extends over 15 amino acids. CDR3 bases: TGTGCCAGCAGCTTTGTATTCGAGAGGTCCAACGAGCAGTACTTC. It yields the protein CASSFVFERSNEQYF.

This clone showed up just once. The chain recombines TRBV9 with TRBJ2-1; D is uncertain. Trimming stripped 0 bases from V and 7 bases from J, with 11 bases between. Germline values: CDR1 SGDLS, CDR2 YYNGEE. The CDR3 has 14 amino acids. The CDR3 sequence: CASSVAPDLNEQFF. CDR3 nucleotide sequence: TGTGCCAGCAGCGTAGCCCCGGACCTTAATGAGCAGTTCTTC.

The gene calls are TRBV5-1 and TRBJ1-2, with D hard to call. The CDR3 totals 15 residues. Germline V gene lookup returns CDR1 SGHRS and CDR2 YFSETQ. Trimming removed 0 bases from V and 4 bases from J, with 13 bases in between. The chain's CDR3 is CASSLEAHEGYGYTF. CDR3 nucleotide sequence: TGCGCCAGCAGCTTGGAGGCCCACGAGGGCTATGGCTACACCTTC.

This clone came up once. The chain uses TRBV7-2 and TRBJ1-1, with D unresolved. This CDR3 has 14 residues. Deletions cut 6 bases from V and 6 bases from J, with 17 bases between. Germline CDR1 SGHTA, CDR2 FQGNSA. This CDR3 is CASRRLDPDAEAFF. In nucleotides, the CDR3 is TGTGCCAGCAGGCGGTTGGATCCCGACGCTGAAGCTTTCTTT.

V usage is TRBV7-8 and J usage is TRBJ1-1; the D is unclear. The CDR3 runs to 13 residues. V was cut by 2 bases and J by 1 base, with 5 bases left in between. Germline loops: CDR1 SGHVS, CDR2 FQNEAQ. In DNA form, the CDR3 reads TGTGCCAGCAGCTTATCTTGGAACACTGAAGCTTTCTTT. Translating it yields CASSLSWNTEAFF.

The gene calls are TRBV4-3 and TRBJ2-3; 10 nucleotides agree with TRBD2. V shed 0 bases and J 8 bases; nucleotides not matched to a gene: 8. Germline loops: CDR1 LGHNA, CDR2 YSLEER. This CDR3 is 16 amino acids long. The CDR3 region has the DNA TGCGCCAGCAGCCAAGATGGGACGGCTAGCGGGGGTACGCAGTATTTT. Encoded protein: CASSQDGTASGGTQYF.

This clone has only one observation. The genes are TRBV4-3 and TRBJ2-1; 13 bases are shared with TRBD2. This CDR3 contains 17 residues. Germline V gene lookup returns CDR1 LGHNA and CDR2 YSLEER. The V gene end was trimmed by 0 bases and the J gene end by 9 bases; junction bases not matched to a gene: 8. The CDR3 is CASSQDPGLAGAGEQFF. For the CDR3, the DNA is TGCGCCAGCAGCCAAGACCCAGGACTAGCGGGAGCGGGTGAGCAGTTCTTC.

This chain uses TRBV4-3 with TRBJ2-7, with D maybe TRBD1 (5 bases). The length of the CDR3 is 14 residues. Germline values: CDR1 LGHNA, CDR2 YSLEER. V gave up 0 bases and J gave up 5 bases, with 11 bases separating them. The CDR3 DNA reads as TGCGCCAGCAGCCAAGAAGCGTGGGGCCACGAGCAGTACTTC. It translates to CASSQEAWGHEQYF.

This sequence joins TRBV7-9 and TRBJ2-1, with TRBD2 identical over 14 bases. This CDR3 comprises 16 residues. Per the germline V gene, CDR1 is SEHNR and CDR2 is FQNEAQ (reference sequence). V shed 1 base, J shed 8 bases, and the junction held 4 bases outside the gene matches. Here the CDR3 DNA reads TGTGCCAGCAGCTTAGATCCGGGACTAGCGGGAGATGAGCAGTTCTTC. It yields the protein CASSLDPGLAGDEQFF.

The chain recombines TRBV7-2 with TRBJ2-2, with unresolved D. The V and J ends lost 2 bases and 3 bases respectively, with 16 bases between them. Germline assignment: CDR1 SGHTA and CDR2 FQGNSA. This CDR3 region has 17 residues. The CDR3 nucleotides read TGTGCCAGCAGCTTAAGGGAAAGCGACGGATACACCGGGGAGCTGTTTTTT. Its translation: CASSLRESDGYTGELFF.

The CDR3 DNA reads as TGTGCCAGCAGTTTATGGGCGTTGGCGGGAGGGCCCTACACCGGGGAGCTGTTTTTT. Protein sequence: CASSLWALAGGPYTGELFF. The J gene is TRBJ2-2, the V gene TRBV28; 9 nucleotides agree with TRBD2. Per the germline V gene, CDR1 is MDHEN and CDR2 is SYDVKM. The CDR3 contains 19 residues. Trimming removed 0 bases from V and 3 bases from J; junction bases left unmatched: 11.

The V gene is TRBV20-1, the J gene TRBJ1-2; tentatively, D is TRBD1 (6 bases). Trimming pared 5 bases from V and 3 bases from J, leaving 7 bases between. The CDR3 has 11 amino acids. The V gene's germline CDR1 is DFQATT and CDR2 SNEGSKA (reference sequence). CDR3: CSASGDYGYTF. The CDR3 DNA reads as TGCAGTGCTTCAGGGGACTATGGCTACACCTTC.

The J gene is TRBJ1-2, the V gene TRBV9; 9 bases align to TRBD1. This CDR3 comprises 14 residues. Germline V gene sequence: CDR1 SGDLS, CDR2 YYNGEE. The V and J ends lost 3 bases and 6 bases, in that order; junction bases with no gene match: 6. The DNA of the CDR3 is TGTGCCAGCAGCGCTAGACAGGGGGTCGATGGCTACACCTTC. Its translation is CASSARQGVDGYTF.